Shown below are 9 T cell receptor beta chains from a single sample sequenced in a study of vaccination and CD4 T cells after COVID-19. Treatment described: 10-day PBMC culture with coronavirus spike peptide pools or control peptides (ViraFEST assay). Sequenced with the Oncomine TCR Beta short-read assay was DNA taken from cultured CD4+ T cells. TCRdb recomputed calls from the PCR reads with MiXCR, one row per CDR3 protein. The sample has 15,000 or so distinct CDR3 sequences; less than 70% are singletons. Their cognate antigens are unknown. Input material: CD4+ T cells from blood, cultured in vitro. These receptors originate from a human donor who had recovered from COVID-19.

This clonotype was recorded a few times. The V and J genes are TRBV19 and TRBJ1-6, with TRBD1 as a possible D gene (6 bases). The CDR3 runs 13 residues. V lost 7 bases and J 8 bases, leaving 12 bases between the germline ends. Germline V gene sequence: CDR1 LNHDA, CDR2 SQIVND (reference sequence). The CDR3: CASNNRADSPLHF. The CDR3 DNA reads as TGTGCCAGTAACAACAGGGCCGATTCACCCCTCCACTTT.

This clonotype was counted a single time. The chain joins TRBV12-5 to TRBJ1-1, with D unresolved. The V gene lost 2 bases and the J gene lost 0 bases, with 13 bases spanning the gap. The CDR3 consists of 16 residues. Germline CDR1 is LGHNT and CDR2 is FRNRAP. CDR3 sequence (DNA): TGTGCTAGTGGTTTGAACCGCAGAGCCATGAACACTGAAGCTTTCTTT. Encoded protein: CASGLNRRAMNTEAFF.

The V call is TRBV7-2, the J call TRBJ1-3, with D unclear. Germline V gene sequence: CDR1 SGHTA, CDR2 FQGNSA. The V and J ends lost 1 base and 4 bases respectively, with 11 bases between them. The CDR3 contains 15 residues. CDR3 sequence: CASSLVRGMGNTIYF. The DNA for the CDR3 is TGTGCCAGCAGCTTAGTACGGGGTATGGGAAACACCATATATTTT.

This rearrangement joins TRBV9 to TRBJ2-1; D remains ambiguous. CDR1 is SGDLS, CDR2 YYNGEE, per germline. The CDR3 sequence is 14 residues long. The V gene lost 0 bases and the J gene lost 7 bases, with 11 bases spanning the gap. The CDR3 DNA follows: TGTGCCAGCAGCGTAGGTACTTCCGGAAATGAGCAGTTCTTC. The encoded protein is CASSVGTSGNEQFF.

V gene TRBV10-3 combines with J gene TRBJ2-3; tentatively, D is TRBD2 (5 bases). CDR1 and CDR2 (germline): ENHRY, SYGVKD. The CDR3 is made up of 16 amino acids. V lost 4 bases, J lost 0 bases, and 14 bases lay in between. The CDR3 DNA is TGTGCCATCAGTGCCAGCGGAGGAACGAGCACAGATACGCAGTATTTT. This translates into CAISASGGTSTDTQYF.

The chain carries TRBV20-1 and TRBJ1-2, with D maybe TRBD1 (6 bases). CDR3 length: 14 residues. V lost 0 bases and J lost 5, with 13 bases in between. CDR1 and CDR2 from the germline V gene are DFQATT and SNEGSKA (reference sequence). CDR3 DNA: TGCAGTGCTAGAGAACCACAGGGAGGTTATGGCTACACCTTC. Translation: CSAREPQGGYGYTF.

This clonotype was counted a few times. The V call is TRBV20-1, the J call TRBJ2-3, with D perhaps matching TRBD2 (5 bases). Germline V gene data show CDR1 as DFQATT and CDR2 as SNEGSKA (reference sequence). The CDR3 extends over 11 amino acids. Trimming removed 6 bases at V and 4 bases at J, with 8 bases between. In DNA, the CDR3 is TGCAGTGCACCACTAGCAGATACGCAGTATTTT. As protein: CSAPLADTQYF.

The chain joins TRBV25-1 to TRBJ1-2; weak D call: TRBD1 (5 bases). V was cut by 3 bases and J by 3 bases, with 14 bases left in between. Germline values: CDR1 MGHDK, CDR2 SYGVNS. The CDR3 runs 15 residues. For the CDR3, the DNA is TGTGCCAGCAGTGACCCGGGGCGGTTTGACTATGGCTACACCTTC. Its protein product is CASSDPGRFDYGYTF.

V is TRBV5-4 and J is TRBJ1-5; D is uncertain. The CDR3 runs 16 residues. CDR1 is SGHNT and CDR2 is YYREEE in the germline V gene (reference sequence). Trimming stripped 0 bases from V and 0 bases from J, with 10 bases between. This CDR3 is CASSLGGRDSNQPQHF. As DNA, the CDR3 is TGTGCCAGCAGCTTGGGAGGGCGGGATAGCAATCAGCCCCAGCATTTT.